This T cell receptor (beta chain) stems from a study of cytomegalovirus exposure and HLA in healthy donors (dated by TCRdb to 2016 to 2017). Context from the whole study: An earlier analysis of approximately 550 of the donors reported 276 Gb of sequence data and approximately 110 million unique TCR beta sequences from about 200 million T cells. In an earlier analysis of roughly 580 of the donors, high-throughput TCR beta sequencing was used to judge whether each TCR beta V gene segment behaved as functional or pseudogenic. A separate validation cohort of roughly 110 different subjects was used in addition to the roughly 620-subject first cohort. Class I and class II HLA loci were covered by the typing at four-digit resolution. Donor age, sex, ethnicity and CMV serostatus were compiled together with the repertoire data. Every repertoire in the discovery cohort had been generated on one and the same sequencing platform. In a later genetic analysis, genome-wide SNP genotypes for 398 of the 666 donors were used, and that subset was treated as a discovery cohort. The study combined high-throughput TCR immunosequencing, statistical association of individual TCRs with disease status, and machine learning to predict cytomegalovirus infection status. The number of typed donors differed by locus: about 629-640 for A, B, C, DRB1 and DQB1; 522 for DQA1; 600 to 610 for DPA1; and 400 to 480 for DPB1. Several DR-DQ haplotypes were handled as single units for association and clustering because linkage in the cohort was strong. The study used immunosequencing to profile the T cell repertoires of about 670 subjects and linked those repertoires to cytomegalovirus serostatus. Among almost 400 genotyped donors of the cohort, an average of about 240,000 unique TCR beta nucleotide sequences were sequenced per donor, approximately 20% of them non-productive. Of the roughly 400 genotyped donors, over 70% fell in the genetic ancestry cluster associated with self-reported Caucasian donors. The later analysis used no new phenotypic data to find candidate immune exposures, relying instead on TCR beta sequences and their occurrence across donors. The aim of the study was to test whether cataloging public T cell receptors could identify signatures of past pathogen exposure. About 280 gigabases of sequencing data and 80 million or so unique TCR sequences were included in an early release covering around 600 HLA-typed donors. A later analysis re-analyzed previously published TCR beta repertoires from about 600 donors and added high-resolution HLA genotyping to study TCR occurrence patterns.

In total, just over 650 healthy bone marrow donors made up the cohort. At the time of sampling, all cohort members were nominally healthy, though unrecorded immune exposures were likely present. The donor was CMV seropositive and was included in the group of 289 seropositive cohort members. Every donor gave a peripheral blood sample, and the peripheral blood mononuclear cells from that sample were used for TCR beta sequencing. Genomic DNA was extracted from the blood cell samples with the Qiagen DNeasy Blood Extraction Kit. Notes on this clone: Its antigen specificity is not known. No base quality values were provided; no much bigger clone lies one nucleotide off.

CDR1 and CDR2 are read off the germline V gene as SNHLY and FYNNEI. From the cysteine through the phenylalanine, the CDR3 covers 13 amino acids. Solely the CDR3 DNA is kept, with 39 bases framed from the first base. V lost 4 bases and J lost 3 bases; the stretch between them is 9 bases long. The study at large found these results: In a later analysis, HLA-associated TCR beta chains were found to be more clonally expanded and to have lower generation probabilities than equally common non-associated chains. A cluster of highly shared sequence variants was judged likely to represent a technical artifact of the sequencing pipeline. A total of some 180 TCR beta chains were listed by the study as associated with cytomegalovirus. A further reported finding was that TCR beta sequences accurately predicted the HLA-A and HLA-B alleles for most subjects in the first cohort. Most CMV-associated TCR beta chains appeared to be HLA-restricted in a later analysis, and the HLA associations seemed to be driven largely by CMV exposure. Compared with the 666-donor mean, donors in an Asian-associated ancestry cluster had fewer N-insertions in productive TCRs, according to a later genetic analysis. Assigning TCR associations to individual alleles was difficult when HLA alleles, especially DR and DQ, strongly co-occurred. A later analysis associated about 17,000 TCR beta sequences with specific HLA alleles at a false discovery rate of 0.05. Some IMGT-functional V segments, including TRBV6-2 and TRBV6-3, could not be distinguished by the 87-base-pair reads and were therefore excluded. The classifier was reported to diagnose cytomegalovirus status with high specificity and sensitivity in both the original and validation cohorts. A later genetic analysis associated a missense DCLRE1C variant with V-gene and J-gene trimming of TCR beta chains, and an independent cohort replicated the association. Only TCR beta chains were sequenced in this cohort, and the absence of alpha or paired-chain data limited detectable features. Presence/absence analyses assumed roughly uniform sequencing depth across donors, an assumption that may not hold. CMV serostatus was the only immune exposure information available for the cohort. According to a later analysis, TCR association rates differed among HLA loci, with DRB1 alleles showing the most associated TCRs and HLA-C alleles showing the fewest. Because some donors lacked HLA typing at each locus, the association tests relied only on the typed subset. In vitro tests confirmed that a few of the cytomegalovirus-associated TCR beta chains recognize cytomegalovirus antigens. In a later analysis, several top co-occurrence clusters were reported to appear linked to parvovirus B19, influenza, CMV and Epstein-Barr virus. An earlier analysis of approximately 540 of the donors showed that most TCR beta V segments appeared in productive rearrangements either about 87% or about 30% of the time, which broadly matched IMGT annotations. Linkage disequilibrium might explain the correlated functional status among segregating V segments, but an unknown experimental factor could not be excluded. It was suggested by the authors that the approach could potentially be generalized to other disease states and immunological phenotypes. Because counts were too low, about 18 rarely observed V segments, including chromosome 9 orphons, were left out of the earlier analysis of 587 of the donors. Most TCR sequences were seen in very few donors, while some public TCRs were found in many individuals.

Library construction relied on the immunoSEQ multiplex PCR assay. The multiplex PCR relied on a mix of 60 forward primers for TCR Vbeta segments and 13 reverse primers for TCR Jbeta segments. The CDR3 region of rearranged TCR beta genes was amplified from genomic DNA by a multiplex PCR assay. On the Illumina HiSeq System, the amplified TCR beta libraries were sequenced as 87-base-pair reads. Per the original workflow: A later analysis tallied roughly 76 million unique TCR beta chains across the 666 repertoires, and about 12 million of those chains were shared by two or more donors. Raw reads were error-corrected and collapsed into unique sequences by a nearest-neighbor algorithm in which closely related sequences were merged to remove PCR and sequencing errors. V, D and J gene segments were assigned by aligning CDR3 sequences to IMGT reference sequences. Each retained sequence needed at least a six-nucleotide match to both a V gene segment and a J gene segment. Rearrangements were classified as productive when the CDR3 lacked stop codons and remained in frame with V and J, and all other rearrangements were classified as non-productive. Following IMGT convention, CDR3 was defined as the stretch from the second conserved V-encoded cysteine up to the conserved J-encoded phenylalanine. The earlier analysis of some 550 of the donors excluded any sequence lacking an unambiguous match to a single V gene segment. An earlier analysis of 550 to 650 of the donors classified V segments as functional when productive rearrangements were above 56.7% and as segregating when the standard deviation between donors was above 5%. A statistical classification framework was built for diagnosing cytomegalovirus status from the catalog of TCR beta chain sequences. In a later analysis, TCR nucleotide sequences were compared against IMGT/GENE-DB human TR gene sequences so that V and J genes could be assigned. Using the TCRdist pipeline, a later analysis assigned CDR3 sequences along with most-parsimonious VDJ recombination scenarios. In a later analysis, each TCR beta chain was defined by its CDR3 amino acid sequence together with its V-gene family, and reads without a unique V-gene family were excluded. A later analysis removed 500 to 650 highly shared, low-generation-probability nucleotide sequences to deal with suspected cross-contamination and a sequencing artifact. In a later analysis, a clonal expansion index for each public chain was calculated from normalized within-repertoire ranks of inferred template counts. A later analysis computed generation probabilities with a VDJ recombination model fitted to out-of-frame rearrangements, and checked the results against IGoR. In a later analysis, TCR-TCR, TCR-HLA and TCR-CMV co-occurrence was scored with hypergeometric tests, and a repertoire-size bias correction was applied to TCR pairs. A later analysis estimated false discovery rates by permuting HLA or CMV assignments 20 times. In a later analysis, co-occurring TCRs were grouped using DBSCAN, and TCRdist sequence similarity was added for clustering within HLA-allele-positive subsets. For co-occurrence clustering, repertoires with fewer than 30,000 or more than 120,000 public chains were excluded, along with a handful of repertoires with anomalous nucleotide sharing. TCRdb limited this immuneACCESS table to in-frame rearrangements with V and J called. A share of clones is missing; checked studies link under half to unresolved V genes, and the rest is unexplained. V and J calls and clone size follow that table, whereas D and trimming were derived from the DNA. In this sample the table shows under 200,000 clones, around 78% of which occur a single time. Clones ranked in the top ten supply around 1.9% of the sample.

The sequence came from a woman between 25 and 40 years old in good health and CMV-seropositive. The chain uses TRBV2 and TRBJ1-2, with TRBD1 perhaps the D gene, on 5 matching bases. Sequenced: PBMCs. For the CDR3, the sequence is CASSVGGDYGYTF. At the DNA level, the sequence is TGTGCCAGCAGTGTGGGGGGAGACTATGGCTACACCTTC.